The 5 T cell receptor beta chains below were found in one sample sequenced in a study of persistence of HIV-infected CD4 T cells. Cells were stimulated nonspecifically with anti-CD3/anti-CD28 magnetic beads. CD4+ T cells upregulating both CD40 ligand and CD69 were sorted as responding cells. Sequencing used immunoSEQ version 4 in survey mode. Assay: immunoSEQ multiplex PCR; the TCRdb copy retains only in-frame clones and omits some. The data show approximately 46,000 clones, 70% to 90% seen once. For these TCRs, the target antigens are not known. This material consisted of CD4+ T cells sorted from PBMCs after roughly 18-hour stimulation, taken from a patient who received antiretroviral therapy. The receptors were sampled from an adult woman with HIV who was CMV-seropositive.

The J gene is TRBJ2-4, the V gene TRBV12-3 or TRBV12-4; D unclear. The CDR3 is made up of 12 amino acids. V lost 5 bases to trimming and J lost 5 bases, with 7 bases between them. The DNA for the CDR3 is TGTGCCAGCAGTACCCCACAAAACATTCAGTACTTC. It yields the protein CASSTPQNIQYF.

V gene TRBV20-1 combines with J gene TRBJ2-3; no clear D gene. V was trimmed by 3 bases and J by 4 bases, leaving 5 bases between them. This CDR3 comprises 11 residues. The germline V gene encodes CDR1 DFQATT and CDR2 SNEGSKA (reference sequence). The CDR3 here is CSASPSDTQYF. CDR3 coding DNA: TGCAGTGCTAGCCCCTCAGATACGCAGTATTTT.

The rearrangement joins TRBV27 to TRBJ1-5; TRBD1 aligns across 8 bases. V was clipped by 9 bases and J by 7 bases; unmatched bases: 14. CDR3 length equals 15 residues. CDR1 is MNHEY and CDR2 is SMNVEV in the germline V gene (reference sequence). The CDR3 coding sequence is TGTGCCAGGTTACAGAAACAGGGGGTCGAACAGCCCCAGCATTTT. This encodes CARLQKQGVEQPQHF.

This clone was picked up one time. The chain is built from TRBV24-1 and TRBJ2-3; 15 nucleotides agree with TRBD2. This CDR3 region has 17 residues. Germline V CDR1 and CDR2: KGHDR, SFDVKD. Trimming cost V 4 bases and J 0 bases; bases outside gene matches: 1. DNA of the CDR3: TGTGCCACCAGTGAGGGACTAGCGGGGGGTAGCACAGATACGCAGTATTTT. It translates to CATSEGLAGGSTDTQYF.

The J gene is TRBJ2-5, the V gene TRBV5-1; TRBD1 matches 11 bases. The CDR3 contains 16 residues. Looked up from germline, CDR1 is SGHRS and CDR2 is YFSETQ. With V trimmed by 4 bases and J by 1 base, 6 bases remained unmatched. The CDR3 loop is CASSTWDRGTQETQYF. CDR3 sequence (DNA): TGCGCCAGCAGCACCTGGGACAGGGGGACCCAAGAGACCCAGTACTTC.